The source of this T cell receptor beta chain is a study of blood T cell repertoires in COVID-19. Overall study: The samples span acute and convalescent COVID-19 from the United States, Italy and Spain. Sample material is recorded as cDNA or gDNA derived from T cells, B-cell-depleted T cells, or PBMCs.

In the authors' workflow: Scientists estimated how many nucleated cells there were by amplifying reference gene primers. Libraries were prepared by immunoSEQ multiplex PCR; TCRdb keeps only in-frame clonotypes and omits some of them. Clone size and the V and J calls come from that table; the DNA yielded D and trimming. This table has some 390,000 clones, about 89% appearing once. V lost 3 bases and J 7 bases, leaving 7 bases between the germline ends. The germline V gene encodes CDR1 MNHEY and CDR2 SMNVEV (reference sequence). The CDR3 extends over 11 amino acids. Sequences were obtained from peripheral blood. The receptor was derived from a woman aged 60 to 75 with COVID-19, enrolled during active disease. The V call is TRBV27, the J call TRBJ2-7; a weak D match, TRBD1 (6 bases). The CDR3 is CASSFGQEQYF. DNA of the CDR3: TGTGCCAGCAGTTTCGGACAGGAGCAGTACTTC.